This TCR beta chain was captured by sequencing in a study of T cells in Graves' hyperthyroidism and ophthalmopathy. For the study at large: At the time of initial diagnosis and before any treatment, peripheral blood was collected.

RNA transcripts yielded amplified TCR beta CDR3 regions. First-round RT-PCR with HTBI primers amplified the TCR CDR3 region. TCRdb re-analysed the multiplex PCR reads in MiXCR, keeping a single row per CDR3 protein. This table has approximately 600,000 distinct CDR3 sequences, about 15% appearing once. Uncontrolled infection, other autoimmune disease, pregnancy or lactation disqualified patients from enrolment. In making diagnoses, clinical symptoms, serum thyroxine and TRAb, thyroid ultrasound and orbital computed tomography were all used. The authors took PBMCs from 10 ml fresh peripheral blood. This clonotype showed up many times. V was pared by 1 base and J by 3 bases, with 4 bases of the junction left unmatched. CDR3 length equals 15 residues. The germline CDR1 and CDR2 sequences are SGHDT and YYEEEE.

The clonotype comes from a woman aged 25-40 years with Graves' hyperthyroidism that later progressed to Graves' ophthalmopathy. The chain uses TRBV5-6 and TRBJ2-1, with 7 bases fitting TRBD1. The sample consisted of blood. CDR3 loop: CASSLKGQDYNEQFF. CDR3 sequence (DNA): TGTGCCAGCAGCTTGAAAGGACAGGACTACAATGAGCAGTTCTTC.